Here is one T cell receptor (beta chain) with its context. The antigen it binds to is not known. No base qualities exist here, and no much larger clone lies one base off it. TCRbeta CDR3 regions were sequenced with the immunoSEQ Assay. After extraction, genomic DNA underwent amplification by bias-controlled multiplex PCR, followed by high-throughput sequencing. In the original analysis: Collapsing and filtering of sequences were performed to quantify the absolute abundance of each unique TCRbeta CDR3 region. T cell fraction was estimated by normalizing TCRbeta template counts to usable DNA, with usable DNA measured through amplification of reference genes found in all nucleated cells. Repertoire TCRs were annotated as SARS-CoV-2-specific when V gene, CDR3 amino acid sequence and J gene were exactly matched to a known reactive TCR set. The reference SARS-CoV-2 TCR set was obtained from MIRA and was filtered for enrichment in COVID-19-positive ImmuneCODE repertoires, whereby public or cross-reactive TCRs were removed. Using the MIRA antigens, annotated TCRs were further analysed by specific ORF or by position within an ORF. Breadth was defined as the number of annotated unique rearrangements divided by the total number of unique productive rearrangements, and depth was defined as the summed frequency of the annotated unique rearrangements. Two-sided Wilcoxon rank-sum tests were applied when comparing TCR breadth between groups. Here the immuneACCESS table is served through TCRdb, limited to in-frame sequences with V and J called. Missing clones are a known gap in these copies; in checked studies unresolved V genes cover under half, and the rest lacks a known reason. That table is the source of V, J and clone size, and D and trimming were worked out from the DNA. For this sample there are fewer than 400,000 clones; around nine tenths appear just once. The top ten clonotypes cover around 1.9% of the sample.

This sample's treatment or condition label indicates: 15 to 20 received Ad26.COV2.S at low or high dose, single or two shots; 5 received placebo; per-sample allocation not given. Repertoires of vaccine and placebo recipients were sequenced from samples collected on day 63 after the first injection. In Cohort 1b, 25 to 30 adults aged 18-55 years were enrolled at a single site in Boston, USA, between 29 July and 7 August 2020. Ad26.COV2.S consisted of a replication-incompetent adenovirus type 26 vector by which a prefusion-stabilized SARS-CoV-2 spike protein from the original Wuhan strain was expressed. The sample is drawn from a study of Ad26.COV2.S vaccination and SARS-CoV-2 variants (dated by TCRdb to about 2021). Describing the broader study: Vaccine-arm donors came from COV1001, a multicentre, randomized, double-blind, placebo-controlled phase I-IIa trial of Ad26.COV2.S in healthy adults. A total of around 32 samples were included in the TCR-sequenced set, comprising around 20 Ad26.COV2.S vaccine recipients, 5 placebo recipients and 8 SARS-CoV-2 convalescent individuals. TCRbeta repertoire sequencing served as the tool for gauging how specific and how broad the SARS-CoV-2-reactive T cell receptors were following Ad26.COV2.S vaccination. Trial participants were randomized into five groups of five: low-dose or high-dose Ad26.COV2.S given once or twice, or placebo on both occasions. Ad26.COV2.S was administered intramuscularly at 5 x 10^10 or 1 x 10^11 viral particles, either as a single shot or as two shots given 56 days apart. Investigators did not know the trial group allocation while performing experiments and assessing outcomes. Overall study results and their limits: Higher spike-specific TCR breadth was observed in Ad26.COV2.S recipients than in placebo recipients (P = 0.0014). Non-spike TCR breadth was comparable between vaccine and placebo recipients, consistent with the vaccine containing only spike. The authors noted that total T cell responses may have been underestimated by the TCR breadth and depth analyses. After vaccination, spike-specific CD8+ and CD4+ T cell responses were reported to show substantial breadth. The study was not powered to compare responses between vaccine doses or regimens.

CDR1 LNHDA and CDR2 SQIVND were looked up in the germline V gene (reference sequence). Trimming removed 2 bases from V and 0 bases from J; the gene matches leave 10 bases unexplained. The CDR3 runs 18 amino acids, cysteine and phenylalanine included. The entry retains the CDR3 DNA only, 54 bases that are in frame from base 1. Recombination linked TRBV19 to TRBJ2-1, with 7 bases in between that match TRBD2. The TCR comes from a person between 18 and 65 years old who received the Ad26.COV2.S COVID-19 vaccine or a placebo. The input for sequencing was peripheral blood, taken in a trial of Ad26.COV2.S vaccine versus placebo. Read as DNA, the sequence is TGTGCCAGTAGTATACTACGCACCGGGGGGAGCTCCTACAATGAGCAGTTCTTC. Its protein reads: CASSILRTGGSSYNEQFF.